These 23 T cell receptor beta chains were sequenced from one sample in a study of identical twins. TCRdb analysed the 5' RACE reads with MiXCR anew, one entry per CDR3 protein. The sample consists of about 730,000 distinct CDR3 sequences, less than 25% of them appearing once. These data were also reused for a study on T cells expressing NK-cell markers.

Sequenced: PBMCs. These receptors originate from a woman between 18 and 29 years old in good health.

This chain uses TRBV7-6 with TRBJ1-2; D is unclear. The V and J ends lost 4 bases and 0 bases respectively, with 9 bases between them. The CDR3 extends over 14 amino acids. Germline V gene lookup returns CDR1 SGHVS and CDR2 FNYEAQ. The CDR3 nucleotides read TGTGCCAGCAGCTGGTTAGAGTCTAACTATGGCTACACCTTC. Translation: CASSWLESNYGYTF.

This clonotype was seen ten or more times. The CDR3 bases are TGTGCCAGCAGGGAGGGACCTCGGGAAGCTTTCTTT. Amino acids: CASREGPREAFF. The gene calls are TRBV12-3 or TRBV12-4 and TRBJ1-1; possible D gene TRBD1, 5 bases. V was pared by 6 bases and J by 8 bases, with 13 bases between. This CDR3 is built from 12 residues.

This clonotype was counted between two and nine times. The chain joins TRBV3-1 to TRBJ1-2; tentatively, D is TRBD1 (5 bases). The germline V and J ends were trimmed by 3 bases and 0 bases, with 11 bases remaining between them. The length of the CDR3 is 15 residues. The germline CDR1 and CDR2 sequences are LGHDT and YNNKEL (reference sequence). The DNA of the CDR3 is TGTGCCAGCAGCCACGGGGCCCAAGCTAACTATGGCTACACCTTC. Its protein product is CASSHGAQANYGYTF.

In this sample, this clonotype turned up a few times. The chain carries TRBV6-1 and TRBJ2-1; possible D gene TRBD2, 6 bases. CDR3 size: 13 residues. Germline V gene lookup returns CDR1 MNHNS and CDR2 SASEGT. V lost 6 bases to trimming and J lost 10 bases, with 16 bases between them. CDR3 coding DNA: TGTGCCAGCAGGAGGGACTCCCTTGGGGAGCAGTTCTTC. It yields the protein CASRRDSLGEQFF.

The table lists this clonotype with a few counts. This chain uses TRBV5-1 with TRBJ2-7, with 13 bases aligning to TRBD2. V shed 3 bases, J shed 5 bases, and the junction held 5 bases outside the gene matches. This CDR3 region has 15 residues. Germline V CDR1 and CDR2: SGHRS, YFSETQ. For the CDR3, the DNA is TGCGCCAGCAGCTCTAATGGACTAGCGGGAGACGAGCAGTACTTC. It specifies CASSSNGLAGDEQYF. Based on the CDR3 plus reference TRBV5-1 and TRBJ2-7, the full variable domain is KAGVTQTPRYLIKTRGQQVTLSCSPISGHRSVSWYQQTPGQGLQFLFEYFSETQRNKGNFPGRFSGRQFSNSRSEMNVSTLELGDSALYLCASSSNGLAGDEQYFGPGTRLTVT.

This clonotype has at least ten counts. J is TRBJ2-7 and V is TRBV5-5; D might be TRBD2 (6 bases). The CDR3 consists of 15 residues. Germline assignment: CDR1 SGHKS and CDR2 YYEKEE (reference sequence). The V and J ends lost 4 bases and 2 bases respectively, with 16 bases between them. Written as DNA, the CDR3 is TGTGCCAGCAGCGAATTAACGGGACTCACCTACGAGCAGTACTTC. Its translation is CASSELTGLTYEQYF.

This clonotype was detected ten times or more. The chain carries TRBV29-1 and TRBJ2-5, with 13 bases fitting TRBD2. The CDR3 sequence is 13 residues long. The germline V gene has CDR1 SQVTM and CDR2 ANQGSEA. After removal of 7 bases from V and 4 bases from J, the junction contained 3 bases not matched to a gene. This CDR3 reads CSEGTSGAETQYF. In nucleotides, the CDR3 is TGCAGCGAAGGGACTAGCGGGGCAGAGACCCAGTACTTC.

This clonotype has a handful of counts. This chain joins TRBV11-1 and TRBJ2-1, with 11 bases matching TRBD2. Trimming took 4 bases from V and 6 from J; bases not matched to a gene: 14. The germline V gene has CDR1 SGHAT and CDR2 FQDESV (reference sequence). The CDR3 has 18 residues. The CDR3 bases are TGTGCCAGCAGCTCCGGGACTAGCGGAGCGTCCCTCACCAATGAGCAGTTCTTC. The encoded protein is CASSSGTSGASLTNEQFF. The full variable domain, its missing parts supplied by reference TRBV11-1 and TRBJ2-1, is EAEVAQSPRYKITEKSQAVAFWCDPISGHATLYWYRQILGQGPELLVQFQDESVVDDSQLPKDRFSAERLKGVDSTLKIQPAELGDSAMYLCASSSGTSGASLTNEQFFGPGTRLTVL.

This chain's CDR3 is CASAATVREKLFF. The CDR3 DNA follows: TGTGCTAGTGCCGCGACAGTTAGAGAAAAACTGTTTTTT. The chain employs TRBV12-5 and TRBJ1-4, with D perhaps matching TRBD1 (5 bases). The CDR3 totals 13 residues. The germline CDR1 and CDR2 sequences are LGHNT and FRNRAP. The V and J ends lost 7 bases and 8 bases respectively, with 14 bases between them.

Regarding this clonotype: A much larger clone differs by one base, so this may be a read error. The CDR3 sequence: CSVEAGRYEPYF. Written as DNA, the CDR3 is TGCAGCGTTGAGGCAGGACGGTACGAGCCGTACTTC. The V and J genes are TRBV29-1 and TRBJ2-7; D is unresolved. Germline lookup yields CDR1 SQVTM and CDR2 ANQGSEA. The CDR3 is 12 residues long.

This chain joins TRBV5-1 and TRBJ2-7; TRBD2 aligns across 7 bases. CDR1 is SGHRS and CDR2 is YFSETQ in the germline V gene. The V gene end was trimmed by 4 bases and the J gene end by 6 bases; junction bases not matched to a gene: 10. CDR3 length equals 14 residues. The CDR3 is CASSLGTTKGEQYF. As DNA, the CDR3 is TGCGCCAGCAGCCTCGGGACTACGAAGGGCGAGCAGTACTTC.

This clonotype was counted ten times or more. DNA of the CDR3: TGCAGCGTTGCGCCGCGTATGAACACTGAAGCTTTCTTT. Translation gives CSVAPRMNTEAFF. The genes are TRBV29-1 and TRBJ1-1; D not resolved. Germline V gene sequence: CDR1 SQVTM, CDR2 ANQGSEA. Deletions cut 4 bases from V and 0 bases from J, with 9 bases between. This CDR3 is 13 amino acids long.

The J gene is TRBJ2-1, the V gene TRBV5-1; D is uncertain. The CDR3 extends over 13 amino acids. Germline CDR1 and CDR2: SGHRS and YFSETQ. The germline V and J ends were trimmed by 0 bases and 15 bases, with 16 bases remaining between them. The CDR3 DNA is TGCGCCAGCAGCTTGGATCTCGACGTTGGGTCGTTCTTC. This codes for CASSLDLDVGSFF.

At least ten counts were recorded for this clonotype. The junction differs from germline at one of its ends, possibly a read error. CDR3: CATSHMGGSEKLFF. The CDR3 bases are TGTGCCACCAGTCATATGGGAGGGTCTGAAAAACTGTTTTTT. J is TRBJ1-4 and V is TRBV10-3, with D unclear. The CDR3 loop spans 14 amino acids. The V gene's germline CDR1 is ENHRY and CDR2 SYGVKD.

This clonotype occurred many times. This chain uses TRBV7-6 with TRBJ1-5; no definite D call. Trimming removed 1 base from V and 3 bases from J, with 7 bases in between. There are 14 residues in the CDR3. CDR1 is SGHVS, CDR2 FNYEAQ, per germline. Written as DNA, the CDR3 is TGTGCCAGCAGCTTAGTGGGTACCAATCAGCCCCAGCATTTT. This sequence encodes CASSLVGTNQPQHF.

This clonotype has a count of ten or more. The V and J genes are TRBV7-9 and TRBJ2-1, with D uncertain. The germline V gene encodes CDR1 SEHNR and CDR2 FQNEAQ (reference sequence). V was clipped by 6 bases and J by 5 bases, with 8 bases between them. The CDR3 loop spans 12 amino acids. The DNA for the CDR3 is TGTGCCAGCAGTCGGACCGACAATGAGCAGTTCTTC. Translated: CASSRTDNEQFF.

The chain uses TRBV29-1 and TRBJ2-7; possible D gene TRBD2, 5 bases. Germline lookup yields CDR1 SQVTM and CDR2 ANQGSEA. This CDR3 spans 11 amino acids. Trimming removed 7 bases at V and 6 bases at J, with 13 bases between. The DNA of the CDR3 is TGCAGCGGGTCTAGCTTGGGCGAGCAGTACTTC. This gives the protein CSGSSLGEQYF.

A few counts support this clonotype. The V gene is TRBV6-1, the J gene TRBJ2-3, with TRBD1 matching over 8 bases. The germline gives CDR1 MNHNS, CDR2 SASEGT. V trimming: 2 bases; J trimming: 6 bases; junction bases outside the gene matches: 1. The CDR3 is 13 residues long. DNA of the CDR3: TGTGCCAGCAGTGAAAGGACAGGGGATACGCAGTATTTT. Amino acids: CASSERTGDTQYF.

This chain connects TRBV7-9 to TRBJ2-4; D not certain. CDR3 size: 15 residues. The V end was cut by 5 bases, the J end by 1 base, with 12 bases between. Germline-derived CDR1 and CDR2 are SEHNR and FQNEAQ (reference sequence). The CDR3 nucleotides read TGTGCCAGCAGCGACCCGGTCGAGGCCAAAAACATTCAGTACTTC. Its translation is CASSDPVEAKNIQYF.

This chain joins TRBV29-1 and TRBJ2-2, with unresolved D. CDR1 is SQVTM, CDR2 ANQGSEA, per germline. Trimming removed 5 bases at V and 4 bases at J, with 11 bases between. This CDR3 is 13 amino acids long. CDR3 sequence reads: CSVMKAVTGELFF. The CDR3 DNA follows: TGCAGCGTTATGAAGGCCGTCACCGGGGAGCTGTTTTTT.

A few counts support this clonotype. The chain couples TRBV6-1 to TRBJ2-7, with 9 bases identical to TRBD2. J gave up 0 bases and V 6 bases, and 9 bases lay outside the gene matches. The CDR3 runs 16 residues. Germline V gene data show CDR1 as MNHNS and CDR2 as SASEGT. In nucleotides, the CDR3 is TGTGCCAGCAGGCCGACCGATAGCGGGAGCTCCTACGAGCAGTACTTC. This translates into CASRPTDSGSSYEQYF.

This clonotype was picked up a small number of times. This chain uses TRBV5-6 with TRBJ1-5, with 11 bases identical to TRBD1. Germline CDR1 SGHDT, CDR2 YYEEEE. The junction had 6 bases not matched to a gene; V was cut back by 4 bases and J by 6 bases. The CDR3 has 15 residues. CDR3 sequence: CASSLDRGHLQPQHF. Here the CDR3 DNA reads TGTGCCAGCAGCCTGGACAGGGGGCATCTTCAGCCCCAGCATTTT.

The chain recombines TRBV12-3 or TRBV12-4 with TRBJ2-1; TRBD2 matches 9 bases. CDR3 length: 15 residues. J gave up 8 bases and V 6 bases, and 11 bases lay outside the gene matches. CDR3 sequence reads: CASSYPSGMIDEQFF. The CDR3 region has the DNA TGTGCCAGCAGCTATCCTAGCGGGATGATCGATGAGCAGTTCTTC.